This T cell receptor (beta chain) was retrieved from a study of T cells in Graves' hyperthyroidism and ophthalmopathy. Template material for amplifying TCR beta CDR3 regions consisted of RNA transcripts. When the TCR CDR3 underwent first-round RT-PCR, the HTBI primer set was used. TCRdb recomputed calls from the multiplex PCR reads with MiXCR, one row per CDR3 protein. Found here are 690,000 or so distinct CDR3 sequences, 18% of them singletons; the top ten hold over 15%. Diagnosing involved the use of clinical symptoms, serum thyroxine and TRAb, thyroid ultrasound and orbital computed tomography. This CDR3 contains 14 residues. The germline CDR1 and CDR2 sequences are KGHDR and SFDVKD. V lost 6 bases and J lost 4; bases outside the gene matches: 5.

This chain connects TRBV24-1 to TRBJ2-1, with 7 nucleotides matching TRBD2. This receptor was identified in a woman aged 50 to 60 with Graves' hyperthyroidism that later progressed to Graves' ophthalmopathy. The source material was blood. The DNA of the CDR3 is TGTGCCACCAGTCGGGGGGTAGGTTACAATGAGCAGTTCTTC. Translation: CATSRGVGYNEQFF.